Following are 2 T cell receptor beta chains from one sample sequenced in a study of blood T cell repertoires in COVID-19. Libraries were prepared by immunoSEQ multiplex PCR; TCRdb keeps only in-frame clonotypes and omits some of them. The data hold about 230,000 clones, with 84% observed a single time. Specimen: peripheral blood. The source is a woman at least 80 years old with active or convalescent COVID-19.

V usage is TRBV11-2 and J usage is TRBJ2-2; D uncertain. Germline assignment: CDR1 SGHAT and CDR2 FQNNGV. The CDR3 covers 14 residues. The V end lost 2 bases, the J end lost 1 base, and 5 bases lay between the germline ends. CDR3: CASSLSRNTGELFF. CDR3 sequence (DNA): TGTGCCAGCAGCTTAAGCCGGAACACCGGGGAGCTGTTTTTT.

This clone was seen more than once but under ten times. The CDR3 reads CASSPGWSSYNEQFF. In nucleotides, the CDR3 is TGTGCCAGCAGCCCTGGCTGGAGCTCCTACAATGAGCAGTTCTTC. V is TRBV13 and J is TRBJ2-1; D is ambiguous. The CDR3 extends over 15 amino acids. Germline V gives CDR1 PRHDT, CDR2 FYEKMQ (reference sequence). The V and J ends lost 5 bases and 0 bases respectively, with 11 bases between them. Using reference TRBV13 and TRBJ2-1 for the parts outside the CDR3, the full variable domain is AAGVIQSPRHLIKEKRETATLKCYPIPRHDTVYWYQQGPGQDPQFLISFYEKMQSDKGSIPDRFSAQQFSDYHSELNMSSLELGDSALYFCASSPGWSSYNEQFFGPGTRLTVL.